These 20 T cell receptor beta chains came from one sample sequenced in a study of T cell repertoires in cytomegalovirus infection. TCRdb fed the reads into MiXCR, producing one record per CDR3 protein. The table lists roughly 150,000 distinct CDR3 sequences, 20% to 25% of them singletons. Sequencing was carried out using PBMCs. Receptor source: a human donor in good health (CMV status not recorded). Some clones in this sample may be carry-over from other donors' samples.

This clonotype was seen many times. The rearrangement joins TRBV7-2 to TRBJ2-5, with 8 bases lining up with TRBD2. The germline CDR1 and CDR2 sequences are SGHTA and FQGNSA. The V segment lost 0 bases and the J segment 5 bases; nucleotides outside the gene matches: 5. The CDR3 consists of 15 residues. The CDR3 sequence: CASSLASGRAETQYF. CDR3 DNA sequence: TGTGCCAGCAGCTTAGCATCCGGGAGGGCGGAGACCCAGTACTTC. Full variable domain (missing parts from reference TRBV7-2 and TRBJ2-5): GAGVSQSPSNKVTEKGKDVELRCDPISGHTALYWYRQSLGQGLEFLIYFQGNSAPDKSGLPSDRFSAERTGGSVSTLTIQRTQQEDSAVYLCASSLASGRAETQYFGPGTRLLVL.

J is TRBJ2-3 and V is TRBV12-3 or TRBV12-4; possible D gene TRBD1, 5 bases. The CDR3 sequence is 13 residues long. Trimming cost V 7 bases and J 3 bases, with 11 bases left between them. CDR3 sequence reads: CASKRGPTDTQYF. CDR3 in DNA: TGTGCCAGCAAAAGGGGTCCGACAGATACGCAGTATTTT.

This clonotype was detected a few times. V usage is TRBV24-1 and J usage is TRBJ2-1; TRBD2 aligns across 10 bases. V was pared by 6 bases and J by 9 bases, with 10 bases of the junction left unmatched. The CDR3 consists of 15 residues. The V gene's germline CDR1 is KGHDR and CDR2 SFDVKD. The CDR3 spells CATSLAPLAGGEQFF. The DNA for the CDR3 is TGTGCCACCAGTCTGGCCCCTTTAGCGGGAGGTGAGCAGTTCTTC.

This sequence joins TRBV27 and TRBJ1-6; D uncertain. This CDR3 has 12 amino acids. Germline V gene sequence: CDR1 MNHEY, CDR2 SMNVEV (reference sequence). Trimming removed 3 bases at V and 6 bases at J, with 3 bases between. In DNA, the CDR3 is TGTGCCAGCAGTTTTTTTAATTCACCCCTCCACTTT. This translates into CASSFFNSPLHF.

V and J are TRBV29-1 and TRBJ2-7; D is undetermined. CDR1 and CDR2 from the germline V gene are SQVTM and ANQGSEA. CDR3 size: 14 residues. Trimming stripped 6 bases from V and 2 bases from J, with 17 bases between. The CDR3: CSVSPRTDTYEQYF. The CDR3 nucleotides are TGCAGCGTCTCCCCTAGAACGGATACCTACGAGCAGTACTTC.

At least ten counts were recorded for this clonotype. This sequence joins TRBV7-2 and TRBJ2-2, with 11 bases fitting TRBD2. This CDR3 region has 15 residues. Germline CDR1 is SGHTA and CDR2 is FQGNSA. V gave up 3 bases and J gave up 6 bases; unmatched junction bases: 3. CDR3 DNA sequence: TGTGCCAGCAGCTTCACTAGCGGGAGCTCCGGGGAGCTGTTTTTT. This translates into CASSFTSGSSGELFF.

The chain carries TRBV20-1 and TRBJ2-7, with 7 bases lining up with TRBD2. The V segment lost 0 bases and the J segment 10 bases; nucleotides outside the gene matches: 6. The CDR3 spans 12 residues. CDR1 is DFQATT, CDR2 SNEGSKA, per germline (reference sequence). Here the CDR3 DNA reads TGCAGTGCTAGAGAAACGGCGGGGGATCAGTACTTC. It translates to CSARETAGDQYF.

This chain links TRBV4-1 with TRBJ2-2; D is possibly TRBD2 (5 bases). V lost 1 base to trimming and J lost 5 bases, with 11 bases between them. CDR3 length: 15 residues. The V gene's germline CDR1 is MGHRA and CDR2 YSYEKL. In DNA form, the CDR3 reads TGCGCCAGCAGCCAAGTTACGGGGTTAACCGGGGAGCTGTTTTTT. It translates to CASSQVTGLTGELFF.

This chain joins TRBV2 and TRBJ1-1, with D hard to call. Germline V gives CDR1 SNHLY, CDR2 FYNNEI. Trimming cost V 6 bases and J 0 bases, with 11 bases left between them. The CDR3 is made up of 14 amino acids. For the CDR3, the DNA is TGTGCCAGCAGCGCGTTGATCATGAACACTGAAGCTTTCTTT. Its translation: CASSALIMNTEAFF. The whole variable domain, remainder taken from reference TRBV2 and TRBJ1-1, is EPEVTQTPSHQVTQMGQEVILRCVPISNHLYFYWYRQILGQKVEFLVSFYNNEISEKSEIFDDQFSVERPDGSNFTLKIRSTKLEDSAMYFCASSALIMNTEAFFGQGTRLTVV.

V and J are TRBV7-9 and TRBJ1-4; the D is unclear. Germline-derived CDR1 and CDR2 are SEHNR and FQNEAQ (reference sequence). The CDR3 is made up of 15 amino acids. The V gene lost 2 bases and the J gene lost 0 bases, with 7 bases spanning the gap. In DNA, the CDR3 is TGTGCCAGCAGCTTATTAGCTTCAACTAATGAAAAACTGTTTTTT. Its protein is CASSLLASTNEKLFF.

This clonotype was seen just once. In DNA, the CDR3 is TGCAGTGCTAGCAGACCCGGGGGAGGAGTAGAGACCCAGTACTTC. It encodes CSASRPGGGVETQYF. This chain links TRBV20-1 with TRBJ2-5; tentatively, D is TRBD2 (6 bases). The CDR3 runs to 15 residues. V shed 3 bases and J shed 4 bases, with 18 bases lying between them. Per germline, CDR1 DFQATT and CDR2 SNEGSKA (reference sequence).

This clonotype appeared many times. The genes are TRBV28 and TRBJ1-6; TRBD1 matches at 7 bases. Germline loops: CDR1 MDHEN, CDR2 SYDVKM. This CDR3 is 14 amino acids long. The junction had 2 bases not matched to a gene; V was cut back by 4 bases and J by 5 bases. The CDR3 spells CASSYGTDNSPLHF. In nucleotides, the CDR3 is TGTGCCAGCAGTTACGGGACAGATAATTCACCCCTCCACTTT.

This clonotype was detected many times. The gene calls are TRBV7-8 and TRBJ2-7, with D possibly TRBD2 on 8 matching bases. Trimming took off 5 bases at V and 7 bases at J, with 18 bases between the two ends. Per germline, CDR1 SGHVS and CDR2 FQNEAQ. The CDR3 totals 14 residues. The CDR3 nucleotides are TGTGCCAGCAGCCGAGCGGGGGCAGGGGGTGAGCAGTACTTC. Amino acid sequence: CASSRAGAGGEQYF.

The rearrangement links TRBV12-3 or TRBV12-4 to TRBJ2-1; a weak D match, TRBD2 (5 bases). The CDR3 sequence is 14 residues long. V was shortened by 5 bases and J by 8 bases, with 16 bases between the two germline ends. CDR3 protein: CASSTSTSVYEQFF. The CDR3 DNA sequence: TGTGCCAGCAGTACTTCAACTAGTGTCTATGAGCAGTTCTTC.

There are a few counts of this clonotype. V gene TRBV27 combines with J gene TRBJ2-2; no firm D call. CDR3 size: 15 residues. Germline loops: CDR1 MNHEY, CDR2 SMNVEV (reference sequence). V was trimmed by 4 bases and J by 8 bases, leaving 17 bases between them. CDR3 bases: TGTGCCAGCAGTTGGAGCGTAGTCTTAGGGGGGGAGCTGTTTTTT. Protein product: CASSWSVVLGGELFF.

This clonotype was detected only a few times. The V gene is TRBV20-1, the J gene TRBJ1-3; D gene ambiguous. The CDR3 length is 15 residues. V shed 4 bases and J shed 0 bases, with 13 bases lying between them. Per germline, CDR1 DFQATT and CDR2 SNEGSKA (reference sequence). The CDR3 nucleotides read TGCAGTGCTAAAAACAAGGCCGGCTCTGGAAACACCATATATTTT. It is translated as CSAKNKAGSGNTIYF.

This clonotype showed up many times. The rearrangement uses TRBV7-9 and TRBJ2-1; 8 bases fit TRBD2. The V and J ends lost 1 base and 3 bases, in that order; junction bases with no gene match: 2. The CDR3 sequence is 15 residues long. Germline CDR1 and CDR2: SEHNR and FQNEAQ (reference sequence). The CDR3 DNA is TGTGCCAGCAGCTTAGTCGGGGGGGGCTACAATGAGCAGTTCTTC. Its translation: CASSLVGGGYNEQFF.

CDR3 DNA sequence: TGTGCCAGCAGCCGACAAGGGACAGGGTACGCCGGGGAGCTGTTTTTT. Translated: CASSRQGTGYAGELFF. The chain has TRBV28 and TRBJ2-2, with 9 bases identical to TRBD1. J gave up 6 bases and V 6 bases, and 11 bases lay outside the gene matches. This CDR3 is built from 16 residues. The germline gives CDR1 MDHEN, CDR2 SYDVKM. Looking up the rest from reference TRBV28 and TRBJ2-2 gives the full variable domain: DVKVTQSSRYLVKRTGEKVFLECVQDMDHENMFWYRQDPGLGLRLIYFSYDVKMKEKGDIPEGYSVSREKKERFSLILESASTNQTSMYLCASSRQGTGYAGELFFGEGSRLTVL.

This clonotype came up many times. The rearrangement uses TRBV7-2 and TRBJ2-3, with D uncertain. Trimming left V 5 bases short and J 3 bases short, with 6 bases between. The length of the CDR3 is 12 residues. Germline lookup yields CDR1 SGHTA and CDR2 FQGNSA. In nucleotides, the CDR3 is TGTGCCAGCAGCGTTAGGACAGATACGCAGTATTTT. Protein: CASSVRTDTQYF.

The table lists this clonotype with many counts. This chain joins TRBV7-2 and TRBJ2-2; tentative D call: TRBD2 (6 bases). The CDR3 is 13 amino acids. CDR1 and CDR2 (germline): SGHTA, FQGNSA. V dropped 5 bases and J dropped 6 bases, with 10 bases sitting between them. CDR3 loop: CASSHPSAGELFF. Written as DNA, the CDR3 is TGTGCCAGCAGCCATCCTAGCGCCGGGGAGCTGTTTTTT.